Following are 2 T cell receptor beta chains from one sample sequenced in a study of neurological immune-mediated disorders. Time point given: technical triplicate 3. Using its own MiXCR run on the 5' RACE reads, TCRdb lists one record per CDR3 protein. This sample yields approximately 28,000 distinct CDR3 sequences, of which approximately 15% are seen a single time; 4.5% to 5% belongs to the top ten. The sample taken for sequencing was CD4+ T cells from blood. The receptors were gathered from a female donor with HTLV-1-associated myelopathy (HAM/TSP).

Ten or more counts support this clonotype. This chain links TRBV30 with TRBJ1-1; D gene uncertain. Per germline, CDR1 GTSNPN and CDR2 SVGIG (reference sequence). The CDR3 covers 12 residues. Trimming took off 3 bases at V and 5 bases at J, with 10 bases between the two ends. The CDR3 spells CAWRGFETEAFF. The CDR3 region has the DNA TGTGCCTGGAGGGGCTTTGAGACTGAAGCTTTCTTT.

This clonotype has only a few counts. The V gene is TRBV7-6, the J gene TRBJ1-1; 7 nucleotides agree with TRBD1. The V gene end was trimmed by 5 bases and the J gene end by 4 bases; junction bases not matched to a gene: 7. In germline, CDR1 is SGHVS, CDR2 FNYEAQ. The CDR3 length is 14 residues. The DNA for the CDR3 is TGTGCCAGCAGCCCCCGACAGGGTAGCACTGAAGCTTTCTTT. Protein: CASSPRQGSTEAFF.